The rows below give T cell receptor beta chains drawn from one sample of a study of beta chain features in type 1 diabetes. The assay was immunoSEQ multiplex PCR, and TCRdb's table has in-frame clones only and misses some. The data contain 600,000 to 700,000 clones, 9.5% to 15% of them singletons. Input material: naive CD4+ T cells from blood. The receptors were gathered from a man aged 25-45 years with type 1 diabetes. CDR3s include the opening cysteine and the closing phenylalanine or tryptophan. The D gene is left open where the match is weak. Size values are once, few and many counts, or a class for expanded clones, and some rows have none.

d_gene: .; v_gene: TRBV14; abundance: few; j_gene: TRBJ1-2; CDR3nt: TGTGCCAGCAGCCAAGGGAGTGGGGGCTTCGGATCTTATGGCTACACCTTC; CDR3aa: CASSQGSGGFGSYGYTF
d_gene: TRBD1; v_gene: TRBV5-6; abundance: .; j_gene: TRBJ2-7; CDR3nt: TGTGCCAGCAGCTGGGGACAGGGCAACGAGCAGTACTTC; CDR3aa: CASSWGQGNEQYF
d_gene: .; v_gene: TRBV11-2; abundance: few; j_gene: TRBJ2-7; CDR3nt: TGTGCCAGCAGCCTCCGAACCACAGGGTTAACCTCCTACGAGCAGTACTTC; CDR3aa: CASSLRTTGLTSYEQYF
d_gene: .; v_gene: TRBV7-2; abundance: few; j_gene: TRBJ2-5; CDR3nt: TGTGCCAGCAGCCCTAGAACAGTCCCAGAGACCCAGTACTTC; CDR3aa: CASSPRTVPETQYF
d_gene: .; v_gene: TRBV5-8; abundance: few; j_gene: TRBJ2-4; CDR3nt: TGTGCCAGCAGCCTGGGGGCGAAAAACATTCAGTACTTC; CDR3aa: CASSLGAKNIQYF
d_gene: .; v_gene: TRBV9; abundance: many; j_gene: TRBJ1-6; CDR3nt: TGTGCCAGCAGCGTAGGACGAGGCTCACCCCTCCACTTT; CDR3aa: CASSVGRGSPLHF
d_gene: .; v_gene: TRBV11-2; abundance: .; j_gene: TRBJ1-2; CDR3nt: TGTGCCACTCTACCCCTCCGCGGTCGAGGAGATGGCTACACCTTC; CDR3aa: CATLPLRGRGDGYTF
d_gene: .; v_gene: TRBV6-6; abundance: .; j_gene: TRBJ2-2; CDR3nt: TGTGCCAGCAGTCTGAACACCGGGGAGCTGTTTTTT; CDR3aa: CASSLNTGELFF
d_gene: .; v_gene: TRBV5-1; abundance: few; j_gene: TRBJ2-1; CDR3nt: TGCGCCAGCAGCTTGAACCCGCCCTACAATGAGCAGTTCTTC; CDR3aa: CASSLNPPYNEQFF
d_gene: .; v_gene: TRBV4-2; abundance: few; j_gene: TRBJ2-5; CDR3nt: TGTGCCAGCAGCCAAGATCACGGGGCGGTGGAGACCCAGTACTTC; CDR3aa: CASSQDHGAVETQYF
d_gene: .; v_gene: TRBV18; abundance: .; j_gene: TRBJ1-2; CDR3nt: TGTGCCAGCTCACCCGGAGGCGGCCCAGACTATGGCTACACCTTC; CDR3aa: CASSPGGGPDYGYTF
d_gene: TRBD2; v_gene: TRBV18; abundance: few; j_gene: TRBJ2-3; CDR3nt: TGTGCCAGCTCACCGAATTTGAGCGGGGGTCTCAAAGATACGCAGTATTTT; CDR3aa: CASSPNLSGGLKDTQYF
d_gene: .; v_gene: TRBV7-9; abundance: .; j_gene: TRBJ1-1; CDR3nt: TGTGCCAGCAGCTTACACTTGAACACTGAAGCTTTCTTT; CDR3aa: CASSLHLNTEAFF
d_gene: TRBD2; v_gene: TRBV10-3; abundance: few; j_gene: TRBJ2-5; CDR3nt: TGTGCCATCAGTGAGTCAACTAGCGGGGGGCAAGAGACCCAGTACTTC; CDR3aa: CAISESTSGGQETQYF
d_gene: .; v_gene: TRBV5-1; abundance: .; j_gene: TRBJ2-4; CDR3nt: TGCGCCAGCAGCCCCGGGACGGGGATGGACATTCAGTACTTC; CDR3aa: CASSPGTGMDIQYF
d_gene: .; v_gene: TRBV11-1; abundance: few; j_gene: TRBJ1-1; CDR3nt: TGTGCCAGCAGCTTAGAACGGCTGAACACTGAAGCTTTCTTT; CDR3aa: CASSLERLNTEAFF
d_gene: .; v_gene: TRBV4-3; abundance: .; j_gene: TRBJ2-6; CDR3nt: TGCGCCAGCAGCCAATTTTTTGATTCTCACGGTCCTGGGGCCAACGTCCTGACTTTC; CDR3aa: CASSQFFDSHGPGANVLTF
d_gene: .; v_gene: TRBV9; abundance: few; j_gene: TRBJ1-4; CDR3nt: TGTGCCAGCAGCACCTCAGGGGTTTGGAATGAAAAACTGTTTTTT; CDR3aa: CASSTSGVWNEKLFF
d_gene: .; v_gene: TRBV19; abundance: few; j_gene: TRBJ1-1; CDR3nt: TGTGCCAGTAGTATAGGGCCAAGGAACACTGAAGCTTTCTTT; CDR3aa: CASSIGPRNTEAFF
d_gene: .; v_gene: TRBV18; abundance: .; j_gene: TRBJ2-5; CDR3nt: TGTGCCAGCTCACCACCGGGGGAGTCGGAGACCCAGTACTTC; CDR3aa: CASSPPGESETQYF
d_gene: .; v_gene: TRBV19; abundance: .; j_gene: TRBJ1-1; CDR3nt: TGTGCCAGTAGTGCCGAGAAGGGAGGAAGCACTGAAGCTTTCTTT; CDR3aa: CASSAEKGGSTEAFF
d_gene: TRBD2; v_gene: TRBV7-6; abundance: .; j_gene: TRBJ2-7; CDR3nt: TGTGCCAGCAGCACCCCACTAGCGCCCTACGAGCAGTACTTC; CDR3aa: CASSTPLAPYEQYF
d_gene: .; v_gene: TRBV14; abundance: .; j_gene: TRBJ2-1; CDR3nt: TGTGCCAGCAGCCCTCCGGGGGCCCAACACGTAAAGCAGTTCTTC; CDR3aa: CASSPPGAQHVKQFF
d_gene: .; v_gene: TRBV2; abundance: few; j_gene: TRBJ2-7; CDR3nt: TGTGCCAGCAGTGACCAGGGCGTGGGGGAGCAGTACTTC; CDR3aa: CASSDQGVGEQYF
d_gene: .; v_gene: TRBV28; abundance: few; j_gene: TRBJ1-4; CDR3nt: TGTGCCAGCAGCTCCGTTGAAAAACTGTTTTTT; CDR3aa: CASSSVEKLFF
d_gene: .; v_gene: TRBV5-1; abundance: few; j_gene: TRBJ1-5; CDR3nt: TGCGCCAGCAGCTATGGGGAAATAAACCAGCCCCAGCATTTT; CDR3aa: CASSYGEINQPQHF
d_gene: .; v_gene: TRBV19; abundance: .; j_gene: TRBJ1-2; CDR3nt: TGTGCCAGTAGTATGCGGGTCGTGCTGAGCGGCTACACCTTC; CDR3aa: CASSMRVVLSGYTF
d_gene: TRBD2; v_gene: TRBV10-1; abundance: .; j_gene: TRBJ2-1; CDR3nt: TGCGCCAGCAGTGAGTCGAGGGACTACAACAATGAGCAGTTCTTC; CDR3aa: CASSESRDYNNEQFF
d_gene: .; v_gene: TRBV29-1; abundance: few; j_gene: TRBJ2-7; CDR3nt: TGCAGCGTTGAATGGAAGGGGGGATACGAGCAGTACTTC; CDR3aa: CSVEWKGGYEQYF
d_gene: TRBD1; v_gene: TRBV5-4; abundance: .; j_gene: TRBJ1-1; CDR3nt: TGTGCCAGCAGCTTGGGGGACAGATCGAACACTGAAGCTTTCTTT; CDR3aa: CASSLGDRSNTEAFF
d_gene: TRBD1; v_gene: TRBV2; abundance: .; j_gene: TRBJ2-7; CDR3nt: TGTGCCAGCAGTGAATCCTCCGGGACAGTCGGTTACGAGCAGTACTTC; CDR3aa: CASSESSGTVGYEQYF
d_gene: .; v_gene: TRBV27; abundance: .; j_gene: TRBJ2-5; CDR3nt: TGTGCCAGCAGTTTGGCGAGGGGGACGTGGGAGACCCAGTACTTC; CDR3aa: CASSLARGTWETQYF
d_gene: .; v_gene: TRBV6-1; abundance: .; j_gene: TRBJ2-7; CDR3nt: TGTGCCAGCAGGGATGGTGGGACGGCGACAGCCGAGCAGTACTTC; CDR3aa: CASRDGGTATAEQYF
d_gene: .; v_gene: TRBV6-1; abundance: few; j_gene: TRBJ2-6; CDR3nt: TGTGCCAGCAGCCTTGAGGGGGCCAACGTCCTGACTTTC; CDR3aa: CASSLEGANVLTF
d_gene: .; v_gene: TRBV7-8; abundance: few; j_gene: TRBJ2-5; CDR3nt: TGTGCCAGCAGCTTAGACGAAACAAGAGAGACCCAGTACTTC; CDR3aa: CASSLDETRETQYF
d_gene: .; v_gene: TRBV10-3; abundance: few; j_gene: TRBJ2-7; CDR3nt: TGTGCCATCGCAAGGGGACCCTACGAGCAGTACTTC; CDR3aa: CAIARGPYEQYF
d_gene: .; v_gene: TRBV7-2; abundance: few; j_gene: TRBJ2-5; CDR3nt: TGTGCCAGCAGTTTGGTCAGCCAAGAGACCCAGTACTTC; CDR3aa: CASSLVSQETQYF
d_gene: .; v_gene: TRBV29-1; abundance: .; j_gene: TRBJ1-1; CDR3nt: TGCAGCGTTGTTCGACAGGTCAACACTGAAGCTTTCTTT; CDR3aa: CSVVRQVNTEAFF
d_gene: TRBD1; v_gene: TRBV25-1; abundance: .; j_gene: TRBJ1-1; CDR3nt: TGTGCCAGCGGGGACAGGGCAAACACTGAAGCTTTCTTT; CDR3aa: CASGDRANTEAFF
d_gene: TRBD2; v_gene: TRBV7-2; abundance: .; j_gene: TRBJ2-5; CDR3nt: TGTGCCAGCAGCCTCGGGACTAGCAGGGAGACCCAGTACTTC; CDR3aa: CASSLGTSRETQYF
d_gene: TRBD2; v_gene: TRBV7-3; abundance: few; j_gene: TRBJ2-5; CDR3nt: TGTGCCAGCAGCACGGGACTACAAGAGACCCAGTACTTC; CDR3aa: CASSTGLQETQYF
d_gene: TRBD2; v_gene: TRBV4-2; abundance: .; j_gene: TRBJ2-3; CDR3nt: TGTGCCAGCAGCCACCGACTAGCGGGGGGGCAAGATACGCAGTATTTT; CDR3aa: CASSHRLAGGQDTQYF
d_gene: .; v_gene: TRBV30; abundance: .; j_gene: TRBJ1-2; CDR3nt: TGTGCCTGGAGTGTTCTGGATCTCTATGGCTACACCTTC; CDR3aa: CAWSVLDLYGYTF
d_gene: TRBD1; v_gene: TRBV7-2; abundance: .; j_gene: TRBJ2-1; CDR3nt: TGTGCCAGCAGCTTAGGACAGGGGAACTACAATGAGCAGTTCTTC; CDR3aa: CASSLGQGNYNEQFF
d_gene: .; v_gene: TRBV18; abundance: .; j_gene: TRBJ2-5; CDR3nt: TGTGCCAGCTCACCAGGGGATTTGGAGACCCAGTACTTC; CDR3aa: CASSPGDLETQYF
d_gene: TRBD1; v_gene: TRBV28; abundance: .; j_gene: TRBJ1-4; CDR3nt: TGTGCCAGCACCCCAGAGGGACAGGGGAATGAAAAACTGTTTTTT; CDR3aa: CASTPEGQGNEKLFF
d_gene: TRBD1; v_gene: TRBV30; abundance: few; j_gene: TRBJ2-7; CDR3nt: TGTGCCTGGGAGACAGGGGTCCACTCCTACGAGCAGTACTTC; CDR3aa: CAWETGVHSYEQYF
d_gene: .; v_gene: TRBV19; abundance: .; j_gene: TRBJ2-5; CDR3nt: TGTGCCAGTAGTATCCACCATGAAGAGACCCAGTACTTC; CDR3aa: CASSIHHEETQYF